This T cell receptor (beta chain) appears in the sequencing data of a study of T cells in Graves' hyperthyroidism and ophthalmopathy. This clonotype occurred many times. There are 15 residues in the CDR3. V lost 1 base and J 10 bases, leaving 17 bases between the germline ends. CDR1 and CDR2 (germline): SGHNT, YENEEA. RNA transcripts served as the template for amplifying TCR beta CDR3 regions. With the HTBI primer set, the TCR CDR3 went through a first round of RT-PCR. TCRdb used MiXCR to reprocess the multiplex PCR reads, holding one entry per CDR3 protein. The profile covers about 640,000 distinct CDR3 sequences, with about 14% appearing a single time and approximately 12% taken by the ten largest.

The V gene is TRBV11-3, the J gene TRBJ2-1, with a tentative D call TRBD2 (6 bases). Sequencing used blood. The receptor was isolated from a woman aged 45 to 65 with Graves' ophthalmopathy. The CDR3 region has the DNA TGTGCCAGCAGCTTAGGGGAGGTAGGTTCCTGGGAGCAGTTCTTC. This codes for CASSLGEVGSWEQFF.